This T cell receptor beta chain was identified during a study of T cell responses to AZD1222 COVID-19 vaccine. Concerning this clone: The target antigen is unknown.

Study-level findings and limits: It was only after the peak T cell response that any repertoires were sampled. The donors showed a predominance of white British ancestry and of females, with possible underestimation of clonal diversity. Vaccination with two AZD1222 doses was followed by a rise in Spike-specific TCR breadth and depth. Close to half of spike-specific TCRs reportedly recognize unmutated variant regions.

TCRdb's table, derived via immunoSEQ multiplex PCR, lists solely in-frame clones and lacks some. The table lists some 130,000 clones, more than 75% of them singletons. Trimming cost V 6 bases and J 0 bases, with 6 bases left between them. CDR3 length: 12 amino acids. Germline V lookup: CDR1 GTSNPN, CDR2 SVGIG (reference sequence). Here the sequenced sample was peripheral blood, taken on day 0 of AZD1222 vaccination. This clonotype was sampled from an adult in good health. This chain connects TRBV30 to TRBJ1-5; D is undetermined. Here the CDR3 reads CACSYSNQPQHF. The CDR3 coding sequence is TGTGCCTGTAGCTATAGCAATCAGCCCCAGCATTTT.